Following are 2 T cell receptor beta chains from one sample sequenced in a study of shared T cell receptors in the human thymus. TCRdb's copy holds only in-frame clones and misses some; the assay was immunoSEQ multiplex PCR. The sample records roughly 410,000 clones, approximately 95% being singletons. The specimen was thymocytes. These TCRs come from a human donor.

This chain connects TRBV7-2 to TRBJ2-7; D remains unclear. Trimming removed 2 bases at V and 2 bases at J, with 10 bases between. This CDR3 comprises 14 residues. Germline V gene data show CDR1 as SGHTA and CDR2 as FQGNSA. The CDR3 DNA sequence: TGTGCCAGCAGCTTACCCCTTGAACCCTACGAGCAGTACTTC. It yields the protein CASSLPLEPYEQYF. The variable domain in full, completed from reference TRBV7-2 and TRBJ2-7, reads GAGVSQSPSNKVTEKGKDVELRCDPISGHTALYWYRQSLGQGLEFLIYFQGNSAPDKSGLPSDRFSAERTGGSVSTLTIQRTQQEDSAVYLCASSLPLEPYEQYFGPGTRLTVT.

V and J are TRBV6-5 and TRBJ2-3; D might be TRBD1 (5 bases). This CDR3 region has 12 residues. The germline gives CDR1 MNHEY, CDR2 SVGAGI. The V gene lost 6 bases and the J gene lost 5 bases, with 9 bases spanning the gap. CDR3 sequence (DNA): TGTGCCAGCAGCCAGGGAAGAGATACGCAGTATTTT. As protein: CASSQGRDTQYF.